One sample yielded the 24 T cell receptor beta chains listed below, sequenced in a study of T cell responses to AZD1222 COVID-19 vaccine. TCRdb's table, derived via immunoSEQ multiplex PCR, lists solely in-frame clones and lacks some. The data show 250,000 or so clones, approximately 95% seen once. This sample comprised peripheral blood, obtained on day 0 of AZD1222 vaccination. The source is an adult in good health.

As for this clone: The junction shows a germline mismatch at one end, possibly a read error. The V gene is TRBV29-1, the J gene TRBJ1-1; no clear D. The CDR3 consists of 12 residues. Germline lookup yields CDR1 SQVTM and CDR2 ANQGSEA. This chain's CDR3 is CSIYTANAEAFF. The CDR3 DNA reads as TGCAGCATCTATACAGCGAACGCTGAAGCTTTCTTT.

The chain is built from TRBV7-2 and TRBJ2-7; 12 positions match TRBD2. Germline trimming cut 5 bases from V and 3 bases from J; bases unmatched to any gene: 5. Looked up from germline, CDR1 is SGHTA and CDR2 is FQGNSA. The CDR3 spans 15 residues. As DNA, the CDR3 is TGTGCCAGCAGCACGGGACTAGCGGGTTACTACGAGCAGTACTTC. Its translation is CASSTGLAGYYEQYF.

V and J are TRBV7-2 and TRBJ2-7; D perhaps matches TRBD1 (8 bases). Between the trimmed V and J ends, which lost 5 bases and 0 bases, there was a span of 17 bases. The CDR3 contains 16 residues. Germline V gives CDR1 SGHTA, CDR2 FQGNSA. The CDR3 coding sequence is TGTGCCAGCAGCATGTCGGACAGGGACTACTCCTACGAGCAGTACTTC. Translated: CASSMSDRDYSYEQYF.

This clone was counted once. The gene calls are TRBV5-4 and TRBJ1-6; 7 bases fit TRBD1. Per germline, CDR1 SGHNT and CDR2 YYREEE (reference sequence). The CDR3 is made up of 13 amino acids. V trimming: 7 bases; J trimming: 9 bases; junction bases outside the gene matches: 7. The CDR3 loop reads CASGRQGGSPLHF. The DNA for the CDR3 is TGTGCCAGCGGGCGACAGGGTGGTTCACCCCTCCACTTT.

The V gene is TRBV10-1, the J gene TRBJ2-7; D is uncertain. Per the germline V gene, CDR1 is WNHNN and CDR2 is SYGVQD (reference sequence). V was trimmed by 7 bases and J by 6 bases, leaving 4 bases between them. CDR3 length: 9 amino acids. This CDR3 is CASKGEQYF. CDR3 in DNA: TGCGCCAGCAAGGGCGAGCAGTACTTC.

The V and J genes are TRBV14 and TRBJ2-2; 8 positions match TRBD2. The V and J ends lost 4 bases and 4 bases, in that order; junction bases with no gene match: 5. Germline loops: CDR1 SGHDN, CDR2 FVKESK. CDR3 size: 15 residues. The CDR3 DNA sequence: TGTGCCAGCAGCCGGAGCGGGGGAACCACCGGGGAGCTGTTTTTT. Translated: CASSRSGGTTGELFF. The variable domain in full, with the rest retrieved from reference TRBV14 and TRBJ2-2, is EAGVTQFPSHSVIEKGQTVTLRCDPISGHDNLYWYRRVMGKEIKFLLHFVKESKQDESGMPNNRFLAERTGGTYSTLKVQPAELEDSGVYFCASSRSGGTTGELFFGEGSRLTVL.

This chain links TRBV2 with TRBJ2-2, with TRBD1 identical over 8 bases. The CDR3 totals 15 residues. Per germline, CDR1 SNHLY and CDR2 FYNNEI. Germline trimming cut 7 bases from V and 0 bases from J; bases unmatched to any gene: 4. The CDR3 DNA follows: TGTGCCAGCATTTTACAGGGGGCGAACACCGGGGAGCTGTTTTTT. Translation: CASILQGANTGELFF. Full variable domain (missing parts from reference TRBV2 and TRBJ2-2): EPEVTQTPSHQVTQMGQEVILRCVPISNHLYFYWYRQILGQKVEFLVSFYNNEISEKSEIFDDQFSVERPDGSNFTLKIRSTKLEDSAMYFCASILQGANTGELFFGEGSRLTVL.

The V gene is TRBV30, the J gene TRBJ2-2; either TRBD1 or TRBD2 may supply D (6 bases each). Trimming left V 3 bases short and J 3 bases short, with 14 bases between. Germline loops: CDR1 GTSNPN, CDR2 SVGIG (reference sequence). This CDR3 contains 15 residues. The CDR3: CAWRGLPGDTGELFF. The CDR3 bases are TGTGCCTGGAGGGGACTCCCAGGGGACACCGGGGAGCTGTTTTTT.

Only one count was recorded for this clone. This chain connects TRBV10-3 to TRBJ1-3; D perhaps matches TRBD1 (5 bases). This CDR3 contains 15 residues. Germline CDR1 ENHRY, CDR2 SYGVKD. V was cut by 6 bases and J by 2 bases, with 14 bases left in between. This CDR3 is CAISHNQGAGNTIYF. The CDR3 coding sequence is TGTGCCATCAGCCATAATCAGGGAGCTGGAAACACCATATATTTT.

This clone occurred once. The chain is built from TRBV9 and TRBJ1-1; D gene uncertain. The CDR3 is made up of 14 amino acids. From germline, CDR1 is SGDLS and CDR2 YYNGEE. The V and J ends lost 0 bases and 6 bases respectively, with 12 bases between them. CDR3 sequence reads: CASSVGLVTAEAFF. The CDR3 nucleotides are TGTGCCAGCAGCGTAGGGTTAGTCACGGCTGAAGCTTTCTTT.

This clone was detected only once. The chain employs TRBV27 and TRBJ1-4; D is perhaps TRBD1 (5 bases). CDR3 length equals 16 residues. Germline CDR1 and CDR2: MNHEY and SMNVEV (reference sequence). Trimming took off 7 bases at V and 6 bases at J, with 21 bases between the two ends. DNA for the CDR3: TGTGCCAGCACCACCACCTCCGGGACGGTCGATGAAAAACTGTTTTTT. This encodes CASTTTSGTVDEKLFF. The full variable domain, rest sourced from reference TRBV27 and TRBJ1-4, is EAQVTQNPRYLITVTGKKLTVTCSQNMNHEYMSWYRQDPGLGLRQIYYSMNVEVTDKGDVPEGYKVSRKEKRNFPLILESPSPNQTSLYFCASTTTSGTVDEKLFFGSGTQLSVL.

The genes are TRBV29-1 and TRBJ2-1; 8 bases are shared with TRBD2. Germline V gives CDR1 SQVTM, CDR2 ANQGSEA. The CDR3 is made up of 16 amino acids. J lost 8 bases, V lost 3 bases, and 15 bases had no gene match. This CDR3 reads CSVEGWTSQKGDEQFF. The CDR3 DNA sequence: TGCAGCGTTGAGGGATGGACTAGCCAAAAGGGGGATGAGCAGTTCTTC.

This clone was counted ten times or more. The chain combines TRBV7-9 with TRBJ1-3; D not resolved. The CDR3 has 16 residues. Trimming removed 0 bases from V and 0 bases from J, with 9 bases in between. Germline V gene sequence: CDR1 SEHNR, CDR2 FQNEAQ (reference sequence). In DNA, the CDR3 is TGTGCCAGCAGCTTAGCGGGCTCCACCTCTGGAAACACCATATATTTT. Translation gives CASSLAGSTSGNTIYF.

In its sample, this clone was seen a few times. The chain links TRBV11-3 to TRBJ2-2; 8 nucleotides line up with TRBD2. Germline V gene lookup returns CDR1 SGHNT and CDR2 YENEEA. Trimming removed 1 base from V and 6 bases from J; junction bases left unmatched: 7. There are 16 residues in the CDR3. CDR3 nucleotides: TGTGCCAGCAGCTTAGGCGGTAGCGGGACCTCCGGGGAGCTGTTTTTT. This encodes CASSLGGSGTSGELFF.

This clone was seen once. The V and J genes are TRBV28 and TRBJ1-2; D is possibly TRBD1 (5 bases). Per the germline V gene, CDR1 is MDHEN and CDR2 is SYDVKM. Trimming stripped 6 bases from V and 4 bases from J, with 18 bases between. CDR3 length: 15 amino acids. CDR3 region: CASRPTGYLIYGYTF. For the CDR3, the DNA is TGTGCCAGCAGACCCACAGGATATCTCATCTATGGCTACACCTTC.

The gene calls are TRBV3-1 (or the pseudogene TRBV3-2) and TRBJ1-1; weak D call: TRBD1 (5 bases). Germline CDR1 LGHDT, CDR2 YNNKEL (reference sequence). The V end lost 2 bases, the J end lost 0 bases, and 10 bases lay between the germline ends. This CDR3 has 15 amino acids. CDR3 in amino acids: CASSQLRGVNTEAFF. In nucleotides, the CDR3 is TGTGCCAGCAGCCAACTCCGGGGCGTGAACACTGAAGCTTTCTTT.

J is TRBJ2-3 and V is TRBV3-1 (or the pseudogene TRBV3-2); D is ambiguous. Germline loops: CDR1 LGHDT, CDR2 YNNKEL (reference sequence). The CDR3 runs 13 residues. Trimming cost V 1 base and J 6 bases, with 8 bases left between them. The CDR3 DNA follows: TGTGCCAGCAGCCAAGGACCCCGCGATACGCAGTATTTT. Amino acids: CASSQGPRDTQYF.

This rearrangement joins TRBV18 to TRBJ2-7; D perhaps matches TRBD2 (5 bases). Trimming cost V 3 bases and J 2 bases, with 17 bases left between them. This CDR3 is 16 amino acids long. The V gene's germline CDR1 is KGHSH and CDR2 LQKENI. The DNA for the CDR3 is TGTGCCAGCTCACCGAATGTAGGACTGACTACCTACGAGCAGTACTTC. It specifies CASSPNVGLTTYEQYF.

The gene calls are TRBV6-6 and TRBJ1-5; D gene unclear. Germline CDR1 and CDR2: MNHNY and SVGAGI (reference sequence). CDR3 length: 15 residues. Trimming left V 2 bases short and J 4 bases short, with 12 bases between. This chain's CDR3 is CASSYRQVNNQPQHF. The CDR3 nucleotides are TGTGCCAGCAGTTACCGGCAAGTTAATAATCAGCCCCAGCATTTT.

This sequence joins TRBV7-9 and TRBJ2-1, with TRBD2 identical over 8 bases. The CDR3 has 15 residues. Trimming cost V 4 bases and J 7 bases; bases outside gene matches: 9. Per germline, CDR1 SEHNR and CDR2 FQNEAQ (reference sequence). The CDR3 spells CASSSGLGGENEQFF. The CDR3 DNA is TGTGCCAGCAGCTCGGGACTAGGCGGGGAGAATGAGCAGTTCTTC.

This clone has just a few counts. CDR3 loop: CASSEEASLGRGEQFF. DNA for the CDR3: TGTGCCAGCAGTGAGGAGGCTAGCCTCGGGAGGGGTGAGCAGTTCTTC. This chain connects TRBV2 to TRBJ2-1, with 8 bases aligning to TRBD2. Losses at the gene ends were 3 bases for V and 9 bases for J; bases not matched to a gene: 13. This CDR3 region has 16 residues. Germline V gene lookup returns CDR1 SNHLY and CDR2 FYNNEI.

This chain links TRBV4-2 with TRBJ2-2; D is undetermined. The V gene's germline CDR1 is LGHNA and CDR2 YNFKEQ. Trimming removed 0 bases at V and 9 bases at J, with 20 bases between. The CDR3 totals 17 residues. CDR3 in amino acids: CASSQDPQRTMGRELFF. The DNA of the CDR3 is TGTGCCAGCAGCCAAGATCCCCAGAGAACGATGGGCCGGGAGCTGTTTTTT.

The genes are TRBV19 and TRBJ1-2, with D unclear. The germline V gene encodes CDR1 LNHDA and CDR2 SQIVND (reference sequence). The germline V and J ends were trimmed by 3 bases and 8 bases, with 16 bases remaining between them. This CDR3 spans 14 amino acids. Written as DNA, the CDR3 is TGTGCCAGTAGTATGGGGAACAGACGAGAGGGCTACACCTTC. Amino acids: CASSMGNRREGYTF.

V is TRBV10-2 and J is TRBJ2-3, with D possibly matching TRBD2 (6 bases). The germline V and J ends were trimmed by 7 bases and 2 bases, with 16 bases remaining between them. Germline V gene sequence: CDR1 WSHSY, CDR2 SAAADI. The CDR3 runs to 15 residues. The CDR3 DNA sequence: TGCGCCAGCATCGGGGCGGGATCTCTCACAGATACGCAGTATTTT. The encoded protein is CASIGAGSLTDTQYF.